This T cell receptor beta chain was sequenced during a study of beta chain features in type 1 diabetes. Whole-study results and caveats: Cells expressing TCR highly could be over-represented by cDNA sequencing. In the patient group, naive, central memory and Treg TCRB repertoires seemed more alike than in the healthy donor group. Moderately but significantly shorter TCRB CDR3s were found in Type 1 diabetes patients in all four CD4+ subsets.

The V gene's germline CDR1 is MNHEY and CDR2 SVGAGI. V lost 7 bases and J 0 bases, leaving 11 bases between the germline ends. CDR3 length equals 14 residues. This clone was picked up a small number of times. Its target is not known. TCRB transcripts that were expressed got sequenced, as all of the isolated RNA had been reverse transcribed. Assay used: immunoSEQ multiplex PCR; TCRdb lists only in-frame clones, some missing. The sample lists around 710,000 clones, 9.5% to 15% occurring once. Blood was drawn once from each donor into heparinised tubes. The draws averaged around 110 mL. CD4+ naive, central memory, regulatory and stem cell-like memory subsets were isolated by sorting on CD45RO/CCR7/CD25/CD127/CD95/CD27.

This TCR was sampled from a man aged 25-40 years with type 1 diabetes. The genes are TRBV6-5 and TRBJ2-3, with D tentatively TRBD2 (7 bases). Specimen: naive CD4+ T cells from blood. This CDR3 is CASNRGASTDTQYF. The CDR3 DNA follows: TGTGCCAGCAACCGGGGGGCTAGCACAGATACGCAGTATTTT.